What follows is one T cell receptor (beta chain) and its context. These data are taken from a study of blood T cell repertoires in COVID-19. Germline V gene sequence: CDR1 WNHNN, CDR2 SYGVQD (reference sequence). The CDR3 loop spans 15 amino acids. V lost 5 bases, J lost 9 bases, and 6 bases stayed unmatched. In the source study's methods: Reference gene primers were amplified, and this amplification served to estimate nucleated cell counts. Here immunoSEQ multiplex PCR was the method, and the copy in TCRdb shows in-frame clones only, minus some. The V and J calls and the clone size are those of that table, but D and trimming were determined from the DNA. The data contain approximately 290,000 clones, roughly 91% of them singletons.

This chain joins TRBV10-1 and TRBJ2-1; 14 bases line up with TRBD2. Specimen: peripheral blood. The clonotype comes from a man aged 30-40 years with acute or convalescent COVID-19. The CDR3 spells CASSKGLAGEGEQFF. The CDR3, as DNA: TGCGCCAGCAGTAAGGGACTAGCGGGAGAGGGTGAGCAGTTCTTC.